These T cell receptor beta chains were read from a single sample in a study of blood T cell repertoires in COVID-19. Sequenced by immunoSEQ multiplex PCR; TCRdb stores in-frame clones only, minus some. There are 100,000 to 150,000 clones in the sample; approximately 80% occur only once, and about a tenth lies in the top ten. Sequenced: peripheral blood. The receptors were gathered from a man in his forties or fifties with active or convalescent COVID-19. The CDR3 runs from the conserved cysteine through the conserved F or W. Fields, in order: clone size, J gene, D gene, V gene, CDR3 protein, CDR3 DNA. A D gene is named only where the DNA matches it firmly. Only part of the rows carry a size: once, few, many, or a class if the clone is expanded.

-	TRBJ1-5	TRBD1	TRBV5-1	CASSPSGQGAGGNQPQHF	TGCGCCAGCAGCCCCTCGGGACAGGGGGCAGGCGGCAATCAGCCCCAGCATTTT
-	TRBJ2-3	TRBD2	TRBV9	CASSVGGGAADTQYF	TGTGCCAGCAGCGTAGGCGGGGGGGCTGCAGATACGCAGTATTTT
few	TRBJ1-1	-	TRBV4-3	CASSLSNGGHTEAFF	TGCGCCAGCAGCCTCTCAAACGGGGGGCACACTGAAGCTTTCTTT
-	TRBJ1-3	TRBD1	TRBV2	CASSDGQGRNTIYF	TGTGCCAGCAGTGATGGACAGGGAAGAAACACCATATATTTT
once	TRBJ2-7	TRBD1	TRBV7-9	CASSLATGQGYEQYF	TGTGCCAGCAGCTTAGCCACGGGACAGGGTTACGAGCAGTACTTC
-	TRBJ2-1	TRBD2	TRBV24-1	CATSGGTSGGHNEQFF	TGTGCCACCAGTGGTGGGACTAGCGGGGGTCACAATGAGCAGTTCTTC
-	TRBJ1-5	TRBD1	TRBV28	CASSGQGAGNQPQHF	TGTGCCAGCAGCGGACAGGGGGCTGGGAATCAGCCCCAGCATTTT
-	TRBJ2-2	-	TRBV24-1	CATSDGPKPGELFF	TGTGCCACCAGTGATGGGCCTAAACCCGGGGAGCTGTTTTTT
-	TRBJ2-4	TRBD1	TRBV27	CASSLRGQGWNIQYF	TGTGCCAGCAGTTTAAGGGGACAGGGTTGGAACATTCAGTACTTC
-	TRBJ2-5	-	TRBV3-1/TRBV3-2	CASSQDMRAQYF	TGTGCCAGCAGCCAAGATATGAGGGCCCAGTACTTC
-	TRBJ1-2	TRBD1	TRBV19	CASSIGDSLNKHGYTF	TGTGCCAGTAGTATCGGGGACAGCCTCAACAAGCATGGCTACACCTTC
-	TRBJ1-4	-	TRBV6-6	CASSYRAGNEKLFF	TGTGCCAGCAGTTACAGGGCGGGTAATGAAAAACTGTTTTTT
-	TRBJ2-1	-	TRBV19	CASSMMAGRENEQFF	TGTGCCAGTAGTATGATGGCGGGAAGGGAGAATGAGCAGTTCTTC
-	TRBJ2-7	-	TRBV6-2/TRBV6-3	CASSLSSYEQYF	TGTGCCAGCAGTCTTTCCTCCTACGAGCAGTACTTC
-	TRBJ1-5	-	TRBV6-5	CASSYEVQPQHF	TGTGCCAGCAGTTACGAGGTTCAGCCCCAGCATTTT
once	TRBJ2-5	-	TRBV7-7	CASSVLQGGETQYF	TGTGCTAGCAGCGTCCTACAGGGGGGGGAGACCCAGTACTTC
-	TRBJ1-1	TRBD1	TRBV5-5	CASSIRQGNTEAFF	TGTGCCAGCAGCATAAGACAGGGCAACACTGAAGCTTTCTTT
-	TRBJ1-1	-	TRBV5-1	CASRLGSQGNTEAFF	TGCGCCAGCAGATTGGGGTCCCAGGGGAACACTGAAGCTTTCTTT